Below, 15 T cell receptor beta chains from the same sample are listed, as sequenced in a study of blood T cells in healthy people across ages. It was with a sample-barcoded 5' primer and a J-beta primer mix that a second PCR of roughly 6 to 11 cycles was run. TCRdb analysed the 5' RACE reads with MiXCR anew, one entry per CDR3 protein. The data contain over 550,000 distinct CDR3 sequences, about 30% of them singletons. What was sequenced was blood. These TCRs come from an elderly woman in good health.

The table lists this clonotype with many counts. CDR3 nucleotide sequence: TGTGCCAGCTCTTTAGCGGGGTCAAGTTTCACAGATACGCAGTATTTT. Translation: CASSLAGSSFTDTQYF. This chain uses TRBV28 with TRBJ2-3; TRBD2 matches 8 bases. CDR1 MDHEN and CDR2 SYDVKM come from the germline V gene. This CDR3 region has 16 residues. V trimming: 8 bases; J trimming: 2 bases; junction bases outside the gene matches: 12. The full variable domain, completed using reference TRBV28 and TRBJ2-3, is DVKVTQSSRYLVKRTGEKVFLECVQDMDHENMFWYRQDPGLGLRLIYFSYDVKMKEKGDIPEGYSVSREKKERFSLILESASTNQTSMYLCASSLAGSSFTDTQYFGPGTRLTVL.

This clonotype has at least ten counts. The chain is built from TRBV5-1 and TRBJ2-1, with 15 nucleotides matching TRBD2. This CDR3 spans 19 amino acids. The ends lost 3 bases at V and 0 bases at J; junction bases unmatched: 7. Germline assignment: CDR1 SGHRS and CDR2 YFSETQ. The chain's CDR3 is CASSSGLAGGVSSYNEQFF. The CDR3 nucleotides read TGCGCCAGCAGCTCGGGACTAGCGGGGGGCGTGAGCTCCTACAATGAGCAGTTCTTC.

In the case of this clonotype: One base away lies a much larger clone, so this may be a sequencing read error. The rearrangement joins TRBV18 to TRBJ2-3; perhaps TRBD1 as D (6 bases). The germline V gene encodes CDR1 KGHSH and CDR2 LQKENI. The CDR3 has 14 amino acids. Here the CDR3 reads CTSSPKTGPDTQYF. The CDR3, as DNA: TGTACCAGCTCACCGAAAACAGGGCCCGATACGCAGTATTTT.

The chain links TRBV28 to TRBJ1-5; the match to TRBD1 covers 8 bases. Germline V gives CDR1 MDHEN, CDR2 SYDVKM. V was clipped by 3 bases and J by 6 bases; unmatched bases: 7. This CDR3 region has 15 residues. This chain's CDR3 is CASSFGQGGGQPQHF. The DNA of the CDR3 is TGTGCCAGCAGTTTCGGACAGGGTGGTGGTCAGCCCCAGCATTTT.

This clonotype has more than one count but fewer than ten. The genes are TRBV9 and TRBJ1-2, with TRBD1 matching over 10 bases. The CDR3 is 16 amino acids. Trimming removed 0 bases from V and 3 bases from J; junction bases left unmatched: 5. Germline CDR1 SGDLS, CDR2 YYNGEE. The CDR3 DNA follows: TGTGCCAGCAGCGTAGGACAGGGGGCTGTAGACTATGGCTACACCTTC. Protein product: CASSVGQGAVDYGYTF.

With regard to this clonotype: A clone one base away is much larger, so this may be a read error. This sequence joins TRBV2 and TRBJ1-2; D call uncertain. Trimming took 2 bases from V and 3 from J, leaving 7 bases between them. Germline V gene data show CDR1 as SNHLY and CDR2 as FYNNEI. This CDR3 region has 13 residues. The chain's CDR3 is CASSENGDYGYTF. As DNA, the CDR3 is TGTGCCAGCAGTGAAAACGGGGACTATGGCTACACCTTC.

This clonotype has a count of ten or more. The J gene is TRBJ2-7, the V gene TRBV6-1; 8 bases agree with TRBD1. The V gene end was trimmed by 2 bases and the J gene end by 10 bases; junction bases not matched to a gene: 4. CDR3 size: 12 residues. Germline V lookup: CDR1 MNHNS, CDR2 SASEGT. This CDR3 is CASSELQGVQYF. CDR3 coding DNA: TGTGCCAGCAGTGAACTACAGGGGGTTCAGTACTTC.

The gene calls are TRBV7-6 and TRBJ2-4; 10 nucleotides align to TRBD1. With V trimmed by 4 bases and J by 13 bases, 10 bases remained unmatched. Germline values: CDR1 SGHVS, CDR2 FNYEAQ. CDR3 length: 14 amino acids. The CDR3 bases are TGTGCCAGCAGCTCGGGACAGGGGACTGGGGAGCAGTACTTC. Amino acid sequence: CASSSGQGTGEQYF.

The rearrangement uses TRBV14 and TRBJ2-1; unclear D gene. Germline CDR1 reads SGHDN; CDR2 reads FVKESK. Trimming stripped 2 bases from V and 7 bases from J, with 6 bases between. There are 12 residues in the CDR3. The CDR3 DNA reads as TGTGCCAGCAGCCAATACCCTAATGAGCAGTTCTTC. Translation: CASSQYPNEQFF. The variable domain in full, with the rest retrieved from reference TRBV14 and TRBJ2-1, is EAGVTQFPSHSVIEKGQTVTLRCDPISGHDNLYWYRRVMGKEIKFLLHFVKESKQDESGMPNNRFLAERTGGTYSTLKVQPAELEDSGVYFCASSQYPNEQFFGPGTRLTVL.

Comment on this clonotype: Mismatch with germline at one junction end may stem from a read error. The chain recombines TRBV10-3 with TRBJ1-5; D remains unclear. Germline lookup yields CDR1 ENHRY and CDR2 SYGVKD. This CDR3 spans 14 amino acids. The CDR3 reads CAIRESGSNQPQHF. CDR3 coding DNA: TGTGCCATCAGGGAGTCCGGCAGTAATCAGCCCCAGCATTTT.

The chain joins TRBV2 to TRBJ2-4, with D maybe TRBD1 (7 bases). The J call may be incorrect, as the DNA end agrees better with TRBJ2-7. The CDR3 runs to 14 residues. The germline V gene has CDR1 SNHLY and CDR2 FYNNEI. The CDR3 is CASSEVRGDYEQYF. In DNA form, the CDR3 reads TGTGCCAGCAGTGAAGTCAGGGGGGACTACGAGCAGTACTTC.

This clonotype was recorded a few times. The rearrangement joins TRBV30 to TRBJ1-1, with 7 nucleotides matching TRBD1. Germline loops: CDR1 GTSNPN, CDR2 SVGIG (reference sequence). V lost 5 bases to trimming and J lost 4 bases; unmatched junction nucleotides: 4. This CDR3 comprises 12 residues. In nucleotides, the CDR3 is TGTGCCTGGCATTCAGGGGGCACTGAAGCTTTCTTT. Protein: CAWHSGGTEAFF.

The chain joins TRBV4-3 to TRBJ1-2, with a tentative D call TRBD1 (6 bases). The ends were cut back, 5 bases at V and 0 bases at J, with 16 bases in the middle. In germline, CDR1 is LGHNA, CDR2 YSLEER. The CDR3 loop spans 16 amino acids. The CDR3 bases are TGCGCCAGCAGCTACGGAGCTACAGGGTCTAACTATGGCTACACCTTC. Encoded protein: CASSYGATGSNYGYTF.

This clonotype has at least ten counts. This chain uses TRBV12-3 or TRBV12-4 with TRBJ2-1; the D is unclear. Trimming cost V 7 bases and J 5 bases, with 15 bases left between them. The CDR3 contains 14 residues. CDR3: CASTPTNEHNEQFF. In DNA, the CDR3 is TGTGCCAGCACTCCCACTAATGAACACAATGAGCAGTTCTTC.

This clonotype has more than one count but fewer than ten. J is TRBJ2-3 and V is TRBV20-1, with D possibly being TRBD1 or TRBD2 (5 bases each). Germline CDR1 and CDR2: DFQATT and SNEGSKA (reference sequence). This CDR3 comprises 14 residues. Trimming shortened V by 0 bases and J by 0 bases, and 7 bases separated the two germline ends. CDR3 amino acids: CSARDEGSTDTQYF. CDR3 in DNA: TGCAGTGCTAGAGATGAGGGGAGCACAGATACGCAGTATTTT.